This T cell receptor (beta chain) was identified in a study of radiotherapy plus CTLA-4 blockade in lung cancer. About the study: Disease control reached 31%, with objective responses in over 15%.

Remarks on this clone: Its antigen is not known.

Study-level results: Strongest reported response predictors: early blood clone changes and post-radiation interferon-beta.

From germline, CDR1 is MDHEN and CDR2 SYDVKM. After removal of 7 bases from V and 6 bases from J, the junction contained 24 bases not matched to a gene. This CDR3 comprises 18 residues. Focal radiation and CTLA-4 blockade (ipilimumab) were tested in chemo-refractory metastatic non-small-cell lung cancer patients. This table comes from immunoSEQ multiplex PCR, and its TCRdb copy is limited to in-frame clones, with some not included. In the table there are around 71,000 clones, about 72% of which are singletons. This TCR was sampled from a human donor with non-small cell lung cancer whose response to radiotherapy plus ipilimumab could not be evaluated. Some clones in this sample may be carry-over from other donors' samples. The gene calls are TRBV28 and TRBJ2-7; the match to TRBD1 covers 7 bases. Sequenced here: peripheral blood, sampled from a patient treated with radiotherapy plus ipilimumab. The CDR3 loop is CASNSGEGGLTPPAEQYF. Here the CDR3 DNA reads TGTGCCAGCAATTCAGGAGAAGGGGGCCTCACCCCCCCGGCCGAGCAGTACTTC. Drawing the rest from reference TRBV28 and TRBJ2-7, the complete variable domain is DVKVTQSSRYLVKRTGEKVFLECVQDMDHENMFWYRQDPGLGLRLIYFSYDVKMKEKGDIPEGYSVSREKKERFSLILESASTNQTSMYLCASNSGEGGLTPPAEQYFGPGTRLTVT.